The next 5 T cell receptor beta chains were all read from a single sample in a study of cytomegalovirus exposure and HLA in healthy donors. Researchers ran the PCR with 60 Vbeta and 13 Jbeta primers. Using immunoSEQ multiplex PCR, the repertoire was profiled, and TCRdb retains in-frame clones only, with some absent. The table shows 90,000 to 120,000 clones, with over 60% occurring only once. The specimen was PBMCs. All receptors come from a man in his sixties in good health and CMV-seropositive.

This chain uses TRBV28 with TRBJ2-7; TRBD1 might be the D (6 bases). Trimming cost V 4 bases and J 3 bases, with 10 bases left between them. The CDR3 runs to 13 residues. Germline CDR1 and CDR2: MDHEN and SYDVKM. The CDR3 is CASSYRDHYEQYF. The CDR3 region has the DNA TGTGCCAGCAGTTACAGGGACCACTACGAGCAGTACTTC.

The rearrangement uses TRBV19 and TRBJ2-7; weak D call: TRBD1 (5 bases). This CDR3 is built from 12 residues. Germline CDR1 LNHDA, CDR2 SQIVND (reference sequence). Trimming shortened V by 11 bases and J by 3 bases, and 14 bases separated the two germline ends. The CDR3 spells CAYRSTNYEQYF. In nucleotides, the CDR3 is TGTGCCTACAGGTCTACCAACTACGAGCAGTACTTC.

This clone was counted once. The chain joins TRBV15 to TRBJ1-4; TRBD1 matches 7 bases. The junction had 5 bases not matched to a gene; V was cut back by 2 bases and J by 5 bases. The CDR3 extends over 15 amino acids. The germline gives CDR1 LNHNV, CDR2 YYDKDF (reference sequence). The CDR3 DNA reads as TGTGCCACCAGCAGACAGGGGGTGGGGAATGAAAAACTGTTTTTT. It is translated as CATSRQGVGNEKLFF.

This chain uses TRBV10-1 with TRBJ2-7, with 8 bases that match TRBD2. Germline V gene data show CDR1 as WNHNN and CDR2 as SYGVQD (reference sequence). The CDR3 loop spans 14 amino acids. Germline trimming cut 7 bases from V and 6 bases from J; bases unmatched to any gene: 11. The CDR3 DNA follows: TGCGCCAGCACCTCTCGGGGACTAGTAGGCGAGCAGTACTTC. This gives the protein CASTSRGLVGEQYF.

The V gene is TRBV30, the J gene TRBJ2-3; D might be TRBD1 (6 bases). Looked up from germline, CDR1 is GTSNPN and CDR2 is SVGIG (reference sequence). The CDR3 consists of 13 residues. V lost 1 base, J lost 1 base, and 6 bases lay in between. The CDR3, as DNA: TGTGCCTGGAGTGGACAGGGCACAGATACGCAGTATTTT. Translation gives CAWSGQGTDTQYF. Full variable domain (missing parts from reference TRBV30 and TRBJ2-3): SQTIHQWPATLVQPVGSPLSLECTVEGTSNPNLYWYRQAAGRGLQLLFYSVGIGQISSEVPQNLSASRPQDRQFILSSKKLLLSDSGFYLCAWSGQGTDTQYFGPGTRLTVL.